These T cell receptor beta chains were read from a single sample in a study of CD4 T cells in relation to SARS-CoV-2 and coronaviruses. These receptors' antigens are unknown. Some clones are missing from TCRdb's copy, which holds only in-frame ones; the method was immunoSEQ multiplex PCR. Among some 37,000 clones listed, over 70% were seen once. The material sequenced was memory CD4+ T cells from PBMCs, cultured in vitro. The receptors stem from an adult with COVID-19. Each CDR3 is given with its conserved first and last residue. The order of the fields is V gene, clone size, J gene, D gene, CDR3 protein, CDR3 DNA. D genes are given only for firm matches. The size field is filled for only some rows; it gives once, few, many or a size class.

TRBV21-1,.,TRBJ2-2,.,CASSNFRGRDRELFF,TGTGCCAGCAGCAATTTCCGAGGGAGAGACAGGGAGCTGTTTTTT
TRBV9,.,TRBJ1-2,.,CASSVASANYGYTF,TGTGCCAGCAGCGTAGCGTCGGCTAACTATGGCTACACCTTC
TRBV7-9,.,TRBJ2-1,.,CASSVASAYNEQFF,TGTGCCAGCAGCGTCGCTAGCGCGTACAATGAGCAGTTCTTC
TRBV7-8,.,TRBJ1-4,.,CASSLGLINEKLFF,TGTGCCAGCAGCCTCGGACTGATTAATGAAAAACTGTTTTTT
TRBV7-3,.,TRBJ2-2,.,CASSRTGTENTGELFF,TGTGCCAGCAGCAGAACCGGGACGGAGAACACCGGGGAGCTGTTTTTT
TRBV6-4,.,TRBJ1-5,.,CASSDIGGFQPQHF,TGTGCCAGCAGTGACATCGGCGGGTTCCAGCCCCAGCATTTT
TRBV12-3/TRBV12-4,.,TRBJ2-7,.,CASSFWGYEQYF,TGTGCCAGCAGTTTTTGGGGCTACGAGCAGTACTTC
TRBV28,few,TRBJ2-7,.,CASSFFSVGVYEQYF,TGTGCCAGCAGTTTTTTTTCAGTTGGGGTCTACGAGCAGTACTTC
TRBV18,few,TRBJ2-5,TRBD1,CASSPRDRGETQYF,TGTGCCAGCTCACCGCGGGACAGGGGAGAGACCCAGTACTTC
TRBV2,once,TRBJ1-5,TRBD1,CASSENRGRNQPQHF,TGTGCCAGCAGTGAAAACAGGGGGCGCAATCAGCCCCAGCATTTT
TRBV18,.,TRBJ1-2,TRBD1,CASSPTGGDYGYTF,TGTGCCAGCTCACCAACAGGGGGCGACTATGGCTACACCTTC
TRBV4-1,few,TRBJ2-7,TRBD1,CASSKEPTGAPYEQYF,TGCGCCAGCAGCAAGGAACCTACAGGGGCTCCCTACGAGCAGTACTTC
TRBV15,.,TRBJ2-5,.,CATSRDLGGGETQYF,TGTGCCACCAGCAGAGATCTAGGCGGGGGCGAGACCCAGTACTTC
TRBV5-8,once,TRBJ1-4,TRBD1,CASSLPGQNEKLFF,TGTGCCAGCAGCTTACCGGGACAGAATGAAAAACTGTTTTTT
TRBV5-1,.,TRBJ1-3,.,CASSLAGGLLGNTIYF,TGCGCCAGCAGCTTGGCGGGGGGCCTTCTCGGAAACACCATATATTTT
TRBV7-6,.,TRBJ2-2,.,CASSLRSDSNTGELFF,TGTGCCAGCAGCTTACGGTCGGACTCGAACACCGGGGAGCTGTTTTTT
TRBV18,.,TRBJ2-5,.,CASSKDRKETQYF,TGTGCCAGCTCCAAGGACAGAAAAGAGACCCAGTACTTC
TRBV21-1,.,TRBJ2-2,.,CASSGRTSGPIISAGELFF,TGTGCCAGCAGCGGGCGGACTAGCGGCCCGATTATTTCGGCCGGGGAGCTGTTTTTT
TRBV28,.,TRBJ1-5,TRBD1,CASSLWDRGHENQPQHF,TGTGCCAGCAGTTTATGGGACAGGGGCCACGAGAATCAGCCCCAGCATTTT
TRBV3-1/TRBV3-2,few,TRBJ1-1,.,CASSQEGRLADTEAFF,TGTGCCAGCAGCCAAGAGGGTAGGTTGGCGGACACTGAAGCTTTCTTT
TRBV4-1,.,TRBJ2-5,.,CASSQGQGRDQETQYF,TGCGCCAGCAGCCAAGGACAAGGACGGGACCAAGAGACCCAGTACTTC
TRBV6-5,.,TRBJ1-5,.,CASSSGQGNQPQHF,TGTGCCAGCAGTTCGGGGCAGGGCAATCAGCCCCAGCATTTT
TRBV5-1,few,TRBJ2-3,TRBD2,CASSSRTSSVDTQYF,TGCGCCAGCAGCTCAAGGACTAGCAGCGTAGATACGCAGTATTTT
TRBV5-1,.,TRBJ2-3,.,CASAKARPARTDTQYF,TGCGCCAGCGCTAAGGCCAGACCGGCGCGCACAGATACGCAGTATTTT
TRBV18,.,TRBJ2-1,TRBD2,CASSRTSGSVVEQFF,TGTGCCAGCTCGCGGACTAGCGGGAGTGTTGTTGAGCAGTTCTTC
TRBV2,.,TRBJ2-1,TRBD1,CASSGQGPYNEQFF,TGTGCCAGCAGTGGACAGGGACCCTACAATGAGCAGTTCTTC
TRBV24-1,once,TRBJ2-1,.,CATSGLTDHNEQFF,TGTGCCACCAGTGGTTTGACGGATCACAATGAGCAGTTCTTC
TRBV5-1,.,TRBJ2-3,.,CASSTRTDTQYF,TGCGCCAGCAGCACCCGCACAGATACGCAGTATTTT
TRBV30,.,TRBJ2-1,.,CAWSVGSNNEQFF,TGTGCCTGGAGTGTAGGGTCAAACAATGAGCAGTTCTTC
TRBV21-1,.,TRBJ2-7,.,CASSKKAPSRTYEQYF,TGTGCCAGCAGCAAAAAAGCACCGAGCAGGACCTACGAGCAGTACTTC
TRBV11-2,.,TRBJ2-5,.,CASSFGVETQYF,TGTGCCAGCAGCTTTGGAGTAGAGACCCAGTACTTC
TRBV3-1/TRBV3-2,once,TRBJ2-1,.,CASSPQSYNEQFF,TGTGCCAGCAGCCCCCAGTCCTACAATGAGCAGTTCTTC
TRBV11-2,.,TRBJ2-7,TRBD2,CASTAGGAGSYEQYF,TGTGCCAGCACCGCGGGGGGGGCAGGCTCCTACGAGCAGTACTTC
TRBV4-1,.,TRBJ2-3,.,CASSQQSTDTQYF,TGCGCCAGCAGCCAACAAAGCACAGATACGCAGTATTTT
TRBV5-1,.,TRBJ2-3,.,CASRTSSSTDTQYF,TGCGCCAGCAGAACTAGTTCTTCCACAGATACGCAGTATTTT
TRBV28,.,TRBJ1-5,.,CASSFNTRQPQHF,TGTGCCAGCAGTTTCAACACCAGGCAGCCCCAGCATTTT
TRBV7-2,.,TRBJ2-1,TRBD2,CASSLDGRGAYNEQFF,TGTGCCAGCAGCTTAGACGGGAGGGGGGCATACAATGAGCAGTTCTTC
TRBV9,.,TRBJ2-3,TRBD2,CASSGPGTKLADTQYF,TGTGCCAGCAGCGGGCCCGGGACTAAACTCGCAGATACGCAGTATTTT
TRBV30,.,TRBJ2-1,.,CAWSLGGNEQFF,TGTGCCTGGAGTCTAGGGGGCAATGAGCAGTTCTTC
TRBV7-8,once,TRBJ2-2,TRBD2,CASSSPGLAGVVGTGELFF,TGTGCCAGCAGCTCTCCGGGACTAGCGGGAGTTGTTGGCACCGGGGAGCTGTTTTTT
TRBV2,.,TRBJ2-1,TRBD2,CASSGGTSGSNEQFF,TGTGCCAGCAGTGGGGGGACTAGCGGGAGCAATGAGCAGTTCTTC
TRBV10-1,few,TRBJ2-2,.,CASSESGAGELFF,TGCGCCAGCAGTGAGTCGGGCGCCGGGGAGCTGTTTTTT
TRBV5-4,few,TRBJ2-3,TRBD2,CASSGGSGRAITDTQYF,TGTGCCAGCAGCGGGGGTAGCGGGAGAGCGATCACAGATACGCAGTATTTT
TRBV18,.,TRBJ2-3,.,CASSRAGKADTQYF,TGTGCCAGCTCACGGGCAGGGAAAGCAGATACGCAGTATTTT